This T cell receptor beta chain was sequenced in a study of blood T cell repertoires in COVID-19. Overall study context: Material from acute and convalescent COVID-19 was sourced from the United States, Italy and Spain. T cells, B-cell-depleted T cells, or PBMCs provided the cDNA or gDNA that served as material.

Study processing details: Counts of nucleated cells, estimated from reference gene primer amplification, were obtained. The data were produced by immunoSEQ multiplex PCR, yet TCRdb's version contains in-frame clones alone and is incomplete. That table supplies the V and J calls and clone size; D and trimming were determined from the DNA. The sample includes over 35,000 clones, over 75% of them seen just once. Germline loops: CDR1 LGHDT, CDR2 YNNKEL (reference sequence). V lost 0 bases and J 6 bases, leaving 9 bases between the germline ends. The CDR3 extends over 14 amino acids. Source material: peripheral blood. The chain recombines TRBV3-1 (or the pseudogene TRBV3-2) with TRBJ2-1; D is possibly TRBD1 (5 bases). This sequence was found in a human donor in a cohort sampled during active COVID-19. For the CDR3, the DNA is TGTGCCAGCAGCCAAGATCTGGGGCTCAATGAGCAGTTCTTC. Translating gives CASSQDLGLNEQFF.